Shown below are 15 T cell receptor beta chains from a single sample sequenced in a study of identical twins. TCRdb fed the 5' RACE reads into MiXCR, producing one record per CDR3 protein. The sample consists of hundreds of thousands of distinct CDR3 sequences, around 5.7% of them appearing once. The material sequenced was naive T cells sorted from blood. These receptors originate from a man aged 18-30 years in good health.

This clonotype was recorded many times. The CDR3 sequence is CASSPELAGAIYEQYV. In DNA, the CDR3 is TGTGCCAGCAGCCCTGAACTAGCGGGAGCTATCTACGAGCAGTACGTC. The chain is built from TRBV7-6 and TRBJ2-7, with 11 positions matching TRBD2. CDR3 length: 16 amino acids. J was trimmed by 3 bases and V by 5 bases; bases with no gene match: 9. Germline V gene data show CDR1 as SGHVS and CDR2 as FNYEAQ.

A few counts support this clonotype. V usage is TRBV7-9 and J usage is TRBJ1-3; D unresolved. The CDR3 sequence is 14 residues long. V was clipped by 2 bases and J by 1 base, with 6 bases between them. From germline, CDR1 is SEHNR and CDR2 FQNEAQ (reference sequence). The CDR3 DNA follows: TGTGCCAGCAGCTTAATAGGGTCTGGAAACACCATATATTTT. Encoded protein: CASSLIGSGNTIYF. Filled out from reference TRBV7-9 and TRBJ1-3, the complete variable domain reads DTGVSQNPRHKITKRGQNVTFRCDPISEHNRLYWYRQTLGQGPEFLTYFQNEAQLEKSRLLSDRFSAERPKGSFSTLEIQRTEQGDSAMYLCASSLIGSGNTIYFGEGSWLTVV.

This clonotype was counted a few times. The chain is built from TRBV7-6 and TRBJ2-5; possibly TRBD1 or TRBD2 for D (5 bases each). CDR3 size: 14 residues. Germline values: CDR1 SGHVS, CDR2 FNYEAQ. V dropped 0 bases and J dropped 9 bases, with 14 bases sitting between them. DNA for the CDR3: TGTGCCAGCAGCTTAGCGGGACGTCCTGACCCCCAGTACTTC. As protein: CASSLAGRPDPQYF.

This clonotype was counted ten times or more. J is TRBJ2-3 and V is TRBV5-1; TRBD2 might be the D (5 bases). V was trimmed by 3 bases and J by 1 base, leaving 9 bases between them. The CDR3 is 14 residues long. Germline CDR1 is SGHRS and CDR2 is YFSETQ. CDR3 in DNA: TGCGCCAGCAGCTGGACTCGGGGCACAGATACGCAGTATTTT. Protein sequence: CASSWTRGTDTQYF.

CDR3 amino acids: CASRVTSGRTGELFF. CDR3 coding DNA: TGTGCCAGCAGAGTTACTAGCGGGAGAACCGGGGAGCTGTTTTTT. The chain carries TRBV14 and TRBJ2-2; 11 nucleotides line up with TRBD2. The V segment lost 6 bases and the J segment 5 bases; nucleotides outside the gene matches: 5. Germline lookup yields CDR1 SGHDN and CDR2 FVKESK. CDR3 length: 15 residues.

This clonotype was observed at least ten times. V gene TRBV29-1 combines with J gene TRBJ2-2; D remains ambiguous. The CDR3 is made up of 13 amino acids. Trimming removed 5 bases at V and 2 bases at J, with 9 bases between. Germline V lookup: CDR1 SQVTM, CDR2 ANQGSEA. The CDR3 DNA is TGCAGCGTTTTGACACCAAACACCGGGGAGCTGTTTTTT. Translation gives CSVLTPNTGELFF.

Only a few counts were recorded for this clonotype. The gene calls are TRBV7-9 and TRBJ1-4; no firm D call. Germline V lookup: CDR1 SEHNR, CDR2 FQNEAQ (reference sequence). The V end lost 4 bases, the J end lost 8 bases, and 14 bases lay between the germline ends. The CDR3 spans 14 residues. Here the CDR3 reads CASSSSTRREKLFF. The CDR3 region has the DNA TGTGCCAGCAGCTCGTCTACAAGGCGGGAAAAACTGTTTTTT.

The gene calls are TRBV7-2 and TRBJ2-3; D may be TRBD2 (6 bases). The germline V gene encodes CDR1 SGHTA and CDR2 FQGNSA. CDR3 size: 17 residues. V gave up 4 bases and J gave up 2 bases, with 19 bases separating them. DNA of the CDR3: TGTGCCAGCAGCTGGACCCGAGCCGGGAGAGACACAGATACGCAGTATTTT. Residues: CASSWTRAGRDTDTQYF.

This clonotype was counted at least ten times. V usage is TRBV4-1 and J usage is TRBJ2-3; D remains unclear. The V gene lost 1 base and the J gene lost 5 bases, with 7 bases spanning the gap. The germline gives CDR1 MGHRA, CDR2 YSYEKL. The CDR3 length is 13 residues. DNA of the CDR3: TGCGCCAGCAGCCAAGGGACCGGAGATACGCAGTATTTT. This translates into CASSQGTGDTQYF.

This clonotype was seen repeatedly, ten times or more. This chain connects TRBV12-3 or TRBV12-4 to TRBJ2-5; D possibly corresponds to TRBD1 (6 bases). This CDR3 is 13 amino acids long. V lost 5 bases, J lost 3 bases, and 10 bases lay in between. The CDR3 DNA reads TGTGCCAGCAGTCTACGGGACAAAGAGACCCAGTACTTC. This encodes CASSLRDKETQYF.

This clonotype was picked up many times. The rearrangement links TRBV12-3 or TRBV12-4 to TRBJ2-1, with D perhaps given as TRBD1 or TRBD2 (5 bases each). This CDR3 spans 16 amino acids. V lost 7 bases and J lost 2, with 18 bases in between. The CDR3 DNA sequence: TGTGCCAGCACCATGAGGGGTAATGCTACCTACAATGAGCAGTTCTTC. Protein sequence: CASTMRGNATYNEQFF.

This clonotype came up many times. The chain has TRBV7-8 and TRBJ2-2; 10 positions match TRBD1. The CDR3 contains 19 residues. Germline CDR1 SGHVS, CDR2 FQNEAQ. The V gene end was trimmed by 4 bases and the J gene end by 0 bases; junction bases not matched to a gene: 11. The CDR3 protein is CASSYSKGDRGSNTGELFF. CDR3 in DNA: TGTGCCAGCAGCTACAGTAAAGGGGACAGGGGCTCGAACACCGGGGAGCTGTTTTTT.

This clonotype has ten or more counts. This chain links TRBV5-1 with TRBJ2-3; D remains ambiguous. Looked up from germline, CDR1 is SGHRS and CDR2 is YFSETQ. V was trimmed by 2 bases and J by 2 bases, leaving 6 bases between them. The CDR3 has 13 residues. In DNA form, the CDR3 reads TGCGCCAGCAGCTTCAGGTACACAGATACGCAGTATTTT. Translated: CASSFRYTDTQYF.

This clonotype was seen at least ten times. The chain combines TRBV7-2 with TRBJ2-7; 10 nucleotides match TRBD2. V lost 5 bases to trimming and J lost 6 bases; unmatched junction nucleotides: 10. Per the germline V gene, CDR1 is SGHTA and CDR2 is FQGNSA. This CDR3 spans 15 amino acids. CDR3 DNA: TGTGCCAGCAGCAAGCCCGGGACTAGCGATGTCGAGCAGTACTTC. It codes for CASSKPGTSDVEQYF. Based on the CDR3 plus reference TRBV7-2 and TRBJ2-7, the full variable domain is GAGVSQSPSNKVTEKGKDVELRCDPISGHTALYWYRQSLGQGLEFLIYFQGNSAPDKSGLPSDRFSAERTGGSVSTLTIQRTQQEDSAVYLCASSKPGTSDVEQYFGPGTRLTVT.

This clonotype was seen a handful of times. The chain is built from TRBV9 and TRBJ2-7; 7 nucleotides agree with TRBD1. The V gene's germline CDR1 is SGDLS and CDR2 YYNGEE. The CDR3 loop spans 16 amino acids. J gave up 7 bases and V 3 bases, and 16 bases lay outside the gene matches. The CDR3 DNA is TGTGCCAGCAGCGCCTCGGCCGGGACAGCCCCTCCGGAGCAGTACTTC. It specifies CASSASAGTAPPEQYF. The entire variable domain, with the rest obtained from reference TRBV9 and TRBJ2-7, is as follows: DSGVTQTPKHLITATGQRVTLRCSPRSGDLSVYWYQQSLDQGLQFLIQYYNGEERAKGNILERFSAQQFPDLHSELNLSSLELGDSALYFCASSASAGTAPPEQYFGPGTRLTVT.